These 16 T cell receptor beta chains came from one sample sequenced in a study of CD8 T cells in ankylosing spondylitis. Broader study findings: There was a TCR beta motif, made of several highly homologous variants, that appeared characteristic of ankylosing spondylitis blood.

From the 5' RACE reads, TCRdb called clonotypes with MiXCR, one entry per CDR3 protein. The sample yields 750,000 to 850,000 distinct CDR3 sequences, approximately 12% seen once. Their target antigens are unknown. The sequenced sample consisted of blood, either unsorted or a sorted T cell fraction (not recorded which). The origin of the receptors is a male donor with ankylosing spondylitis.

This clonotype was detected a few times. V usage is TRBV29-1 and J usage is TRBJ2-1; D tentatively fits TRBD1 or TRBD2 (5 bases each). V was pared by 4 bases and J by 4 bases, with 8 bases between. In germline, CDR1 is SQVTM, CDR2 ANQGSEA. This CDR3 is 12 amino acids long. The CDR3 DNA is TGCAGCGTTGGGTGGGGGTACAATGAGCAGTTCTTC. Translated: CSVGWGYNEQFF.

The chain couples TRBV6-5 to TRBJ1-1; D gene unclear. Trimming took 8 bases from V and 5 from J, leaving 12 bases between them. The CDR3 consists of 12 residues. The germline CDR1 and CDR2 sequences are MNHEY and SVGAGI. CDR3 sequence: CASGVRETEAFF. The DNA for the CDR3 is TGTGCCAGCGGAGTCCGAGAGACTGAAGCTTTCTTT.

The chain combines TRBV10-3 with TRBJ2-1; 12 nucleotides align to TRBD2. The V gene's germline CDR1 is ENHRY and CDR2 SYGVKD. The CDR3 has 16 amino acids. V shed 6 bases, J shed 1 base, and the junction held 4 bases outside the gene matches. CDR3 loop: CAISSSGGVSYNEQFF. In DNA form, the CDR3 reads TGTGCCATCAGCTCTAGCGGGGGGGTTTCCTACAATGAGCAGTTCTTC.

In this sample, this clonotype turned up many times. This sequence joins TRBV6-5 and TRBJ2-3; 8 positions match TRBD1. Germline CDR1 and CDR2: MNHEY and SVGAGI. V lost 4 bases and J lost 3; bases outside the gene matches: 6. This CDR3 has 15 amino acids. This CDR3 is CASSLVRGRTDTQYF. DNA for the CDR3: TGTGCCAGCAGTTTAGTCAGGGGGCGGACAGATACGCAGTATTTT.

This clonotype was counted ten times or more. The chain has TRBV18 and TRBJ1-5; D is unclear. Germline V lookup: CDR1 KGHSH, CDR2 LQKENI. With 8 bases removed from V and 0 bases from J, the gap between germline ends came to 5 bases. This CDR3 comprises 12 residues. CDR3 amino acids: CASSPSNQPQHF. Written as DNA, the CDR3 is TGTGCCAGCAGTCCTAGCAATCAGCCCCAGCATTTT. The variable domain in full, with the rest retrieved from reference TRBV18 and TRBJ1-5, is NAGVMQNPRHLVRRRGQEARLRCSPMKGHSHVYWYRQLPEEGLKFMVYLQKENIIDESGMPKERFSAEFPKEGPSILRIQQVVRGDSAAYFCASSPSNQPQHFGDGTRLSIL.

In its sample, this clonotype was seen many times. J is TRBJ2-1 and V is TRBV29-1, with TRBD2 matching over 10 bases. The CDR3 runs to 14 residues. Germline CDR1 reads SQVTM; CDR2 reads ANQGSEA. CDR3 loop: CSAYRGLAGDEQFF. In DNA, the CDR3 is TGCAGTGCTTATCGTGGGCTAGCGGGGGATGAGCAGTTCTTC.

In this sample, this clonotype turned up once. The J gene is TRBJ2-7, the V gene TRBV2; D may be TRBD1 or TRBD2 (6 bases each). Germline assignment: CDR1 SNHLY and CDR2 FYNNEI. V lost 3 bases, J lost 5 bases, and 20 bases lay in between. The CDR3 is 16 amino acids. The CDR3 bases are TGTGCCAGCAGTGATCCCCTCCGCAGGGGAGGCGACGAGCAGTACTTC. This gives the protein CASSDPLRRGGDEQYF.

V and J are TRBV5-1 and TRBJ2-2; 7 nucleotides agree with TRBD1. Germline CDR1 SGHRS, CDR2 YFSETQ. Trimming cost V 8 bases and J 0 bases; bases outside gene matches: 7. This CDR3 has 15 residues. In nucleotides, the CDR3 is TGCGCCAGTTGGGTAGGACAGGCGAACACCGGGGAGCTGTTTTTT. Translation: CASWVGQANTGELFF.

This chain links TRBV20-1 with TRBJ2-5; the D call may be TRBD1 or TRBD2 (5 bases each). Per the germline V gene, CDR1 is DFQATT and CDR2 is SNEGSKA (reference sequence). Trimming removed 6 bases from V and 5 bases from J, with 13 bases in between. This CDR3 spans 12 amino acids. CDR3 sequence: CSAQRGVETQYF. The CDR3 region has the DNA TGCAGTGCCCAAAGAGGGGTGGAGACCCAGTACTTC.

The CDR3 DNA reads as TGCAGTGCTCCTCCAGACACCTACAATCAGCCCCAGCATTTT. This gives the protein CSAPPDTYNQPQHF. The chain employs TRBV20-1 and TRBJ1-5; D call uncertain. The germline V gene has CDR1 DFQATT and CDR2 SNEGSKA (reference sequence). Between the trimmed V and J ends, which lost 5 bases and 3 bases, there was a span of 14 bases. The CDR3 contains 14 residues.

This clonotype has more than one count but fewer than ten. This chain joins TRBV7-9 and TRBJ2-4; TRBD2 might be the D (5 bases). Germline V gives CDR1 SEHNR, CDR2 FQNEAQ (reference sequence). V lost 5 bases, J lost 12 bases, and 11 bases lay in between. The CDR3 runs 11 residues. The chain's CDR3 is CASSLTSAQYF. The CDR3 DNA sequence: TGTGCCAGCAGCCTTACTAGTGCTCAGTACTTC.

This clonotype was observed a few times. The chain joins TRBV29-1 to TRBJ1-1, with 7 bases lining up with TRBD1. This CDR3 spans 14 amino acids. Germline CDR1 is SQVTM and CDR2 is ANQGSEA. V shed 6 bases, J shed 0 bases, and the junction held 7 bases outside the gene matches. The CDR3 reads CSVATGAVNTEAFF. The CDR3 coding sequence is TGCAGCGTCGCAACAGGGGCGGTGAACACTGAAGCTTTCTTT. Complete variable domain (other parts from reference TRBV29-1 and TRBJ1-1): SAVISQKPSRDICQRGTSLTIQCQVDSQVTMMFWYRQQPGQSLTLIATANQGSEATYESGFVIDKFPISRPNLTFSTLTVSNMSPEDSSIYLCSVATGAVNTEAFFGQGTRLTVV.

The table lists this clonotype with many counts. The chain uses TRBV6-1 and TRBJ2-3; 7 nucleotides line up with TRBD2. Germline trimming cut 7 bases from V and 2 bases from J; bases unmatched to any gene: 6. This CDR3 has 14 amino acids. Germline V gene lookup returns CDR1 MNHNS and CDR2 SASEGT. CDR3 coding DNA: TGTGCCAGCAAACCGGGACTAAACACAGATACGCAGTATTTT. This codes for CASKPGLNTDTQYF.

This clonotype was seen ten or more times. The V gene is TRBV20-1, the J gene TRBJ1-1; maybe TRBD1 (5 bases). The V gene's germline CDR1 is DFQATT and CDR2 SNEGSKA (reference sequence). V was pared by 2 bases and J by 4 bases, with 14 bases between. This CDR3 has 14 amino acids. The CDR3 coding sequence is TGCAGTGCTAGAATACGGGGCCCCGTCACTGAAGCTTTCTTT. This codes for CSARIRGPVTEAFF.

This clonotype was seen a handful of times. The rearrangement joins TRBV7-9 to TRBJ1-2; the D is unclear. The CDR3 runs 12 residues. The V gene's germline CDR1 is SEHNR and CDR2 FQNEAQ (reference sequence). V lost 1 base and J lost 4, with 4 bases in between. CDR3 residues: CASSLEFYGYTF. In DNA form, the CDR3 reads TGTGCCAGCAGCTTAGAGTTCTATGGCTACACCTTC.

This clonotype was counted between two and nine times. The CDR3 region is CASSLSQGPGELFF. The DNA of the CDR3 is TGTGCCAGCAGCTTATCACAGGGCCCCGGGGAGCTGTTTTTT. J is TRBJ2-2 and V is TRBV7-2, with a possible D match to TRBD1 (6 bases). This CDR3 comprises 14 residues. V was shortened by 2 bases and J by 6 bases, with 10 bases between the two germline ends. Germline V CDR1 and CDR2: SGHTA, FQGNSA.